The clone carrying this T cell receptor (beta chain) was detected a few times. TCRdb's copy holds only in-frame clones and misses some; the assay was immunoSEQ multiplex PCR. The profile shows 8,000 or so clones, approximately 85% of them singletons. The data stem from a study of immune evolution from preneoplasia to lung adenocarcinoma. There are 13 residues in the CDR3. V lost 3 bases and J 5 bases, leaving 7 bases between the germline ends. Germline-derived CDR1 and CDR2 are SGHDN and FVKESK. The sequencing input was FFPE minimally invasive lung adenocarcinoma tissue. This TCR derives from a person aged 80 or over with lung adenocarcinoma. The chain carries TRBV14 and TRBJ2-2, with D uncertain. The CDR3 DNA reads TGTGCCAGCAGCCAGCAGAGAACCGGGGAGCTGTTTTTT. Residues: CASSQQRTGELFF.